The clone carrying this T cell receptor beta chain was observed a handful of times. The sample belongs to a study of cytomegalovirus exposure and HLA in healthy donors. Germline CDR1 reads SGHTA; CDR2 reads FQGNSA. The V and J ends lost 5 bases and 5 bases, in that order; junction bases with no gene match: 11. There are 15 residues in the CDR3. While unrecorded immune exposures were likely, the donors were nominally healthy when sampled. The PCR ran on 60 Vbeta and 13 Jbeta primers. Only in-frame clones appear in the TCRdb table, and some are missing; sequencing was by immunoSEQ multiplex PCR. The sample holds over 150,000 clones, roughly 76% seen once.

The chain uses TRBV7-2 and TRBJ2-5; 7 bases are shared with TRBD1. Sequencing was performed on PBMCs. The sequence was obtained from a human donor in good health. The CDR3 nucleotides read TGTGCCAGCAGCACAGCGACAGGGCCGGGGGAGACCCAGTACTTC. Translation: CASSTATGPGETQYF.